These T cell receptor beta chains were read from a single sample in a study of shared clonotypes between healthy human individuals. This table comes from immunoSEQ multiplex PCR, and its TCRdb copy is limited to in-frame clones, with some not included. The data contain roughly 2.2 million clones, around 92% of them singletons. Sequencing input: naive CD4+ T cells from PBMCs. The receptors derive from a man in his late teens or twenties in good health. Some clones in this sample may be carry-over from other donors' samples. CDR3s include the opening cysteine and the closing phenylalanine or tryptophan. A D gene is named only where the DNA matches it firmly.

CDR3aa,CDR3nt,j_gene,v_gene,d_gene
CASSLRAKQGTQYF,TGCGCCAGCAGCTTGAGGGCCAAACAGGGTACGCAGTATTTT,TRBJ2-3,TRBV5-1,.
CASSSLAGSLTDTQYF,TGTGCCAGCAGTTCCCTAGCGGGATCCTTGACAGATACGCAGTATTTT,TRBJ2-3,TRBV7-3,TRBD2
CASSQDVGQSGETQYF,TGCGCCAGCAGCCAAGATGTGGGACAAAGCGGAGAGACCCAGTACTTC,TRBJ2-5,TRBV4-3,.
CASSFRGDTQYF,TGTGCCAGCAGCTTCCGGGGAGATACGCAGTATTTT,TRBJ2-3,TRBV7-3,.
CASSPGGASGRIYEQYF,TGTGCCAGCAGCCCCGGTGGAGCTAGCGGGAGGATTTACGAGCAGTACTTC,TRBJ2-7,TRBV5-4,TRBD2
CASSGPRSDTEAFF,TGTGCCAGCAGTGGGCCGAGATCGGACACTGAAGCTTTCTTT,TRBJ1-1,TRBV13,.
CASSPGHIYGYTF,TGTGCCAGCAGCCCGGGACATATCTATGGCTACACCTTC,TRBJ1-2,TRBV11-2,.
CASSLNSLAETQYF,TGCGCCAGCAGCTTAAACAGCCTGGCGGAGACCCAGTACTTC,TRBJ2-5,TRBV5-1,.
CASSFASYGYTF,TGTGCCAGCAGCTTCGCCAGCTATGGCTACACCTTC,TRBJ1-2,TRBV7-2,.
CASSFGTTTAKNIQYF,TGTGCCAGCAGCTTCGGAACGACAACCGCCAAAAACATTCAGTACTTC,TRBJ2-4,TRBV11-2,.
CASSFAGNQPQHF,TGTGCCAGCAGCTTCGCGGGAAATCAGCCCCAGCATTTT,TRBJ1-5,TRBV7-2,.
CASSEGDRSKLYEQYF,TGTGCCAGCAGTGAAGGGGACAGATCGAAACTATACGAGCAGTACTTC,TRBJ2-7,TRBV2,TRBD1
CASSRGGSEQFF,TGTGCCAGCAGTAGGGGGGGAAGCGAGCAGTTCTTC,TRBJ2-1,TRBV6-5,.